Below, one T cell receptor beta chain is given with its context. The specificity of this receptor is unknown. No base-level quality is on record; no much larger clone is a single base apart. This specimen includes other DNA sequences encoding the same CDR3. Collaborating institutions collected whole blood in K2EDTA tubes following their own protocols. For TCRbeta analysis, collaborator samples were shipped as frozen whole blood, as isolated PBMCs, or as DNA extracted from either sample type. This sample was included in a study of blood T cell repertoires in COVID-19 (dated by TCRdb to 2018 to 2021). As for the study more broadly: Samples covering the acute and convalescent phases of COVID-19 were provided by collaborators in the United States, Italy and Spain. The prospective study material was composed of cDNA or gDNA derived from T cells, B-cell-depleted T cells, or PBMCs. The dataset comprised deeply sampled blood TCRbeta repertoires from subjects exposed to, actively infected with, or recovered from COVID-19. The repertoires were released in a freely available public database meant as a resource for research on the immune response to SARS-CoV-2. Samples came from the ongoing ImmuneRACE study (first 160 participants) plus 1,254 subjects from 6 global collaborators. The sample metadata nearly always contained a de-identified subject ID, COVID-19 status, age in years and sex. Where HLA class I and class II types were available, the types were taken from metadata supplied by the sample provider, not from assay-based typing.

Including cysteine and phenylalanine, the CDR3 has 13 amino acids. The sequence is cut down to CDR3 DNA, 39 bases in frame from base 1. The trim is 0 bases for V and 5 bases for J, with a gap of 7 bases between the germline ends. The germline V gene (reference sequence) sets CDR1 to LNHNV and CDR2 to YYDKDF. Broad study findings and their caveats: The quantity of clinical and demographic metadata differed by source and by participant and was supplied without curation.

TCRbeta CDR3 regions were amplified from genomic DNA using the immunoSEQ Assay, a bias-controlled multiplex PCR. On the study's bioinformatics: The number of nucleated cells in each sample was estimated from the amplification of reference gene primers within the assay. Sequence reads were collapsed and filtered to measure the absolute abundance of every unique TCRbeta CDR3 rearrangement. For each sample, productive Simpson clonality was calculated as the square root of Simpson's diversity index over productive rearrangements. The source is immuneACCESS, and TCRdb retained only in-frame sequences with V and J called. Part of the clones is not carried over; for the studies checked, unresolved V genes explain less than half of this, and the remainder is unexplained. D and trimming were read from the DNA, whereas the V and J calls and clone size are those reported in that table. The sample yields approximately 140,000 clones; roughly 89% were counted once. The ten largest make up around 19% of the sample.

The clonotype originates from a man aged 45-60 years with active or convalescent COVID-19. The chain joins TRBV15 to TRBJ2-5, with TRBD1 perhaps the D gene, on 6 matching bases. The sample taken for sequencing was peripheral blood. The CDR3 region: CATSRDQGETQYF. The DNA sequence reads TGTGCCACCAGCAGAGACCAGGGGGAGACCCAGTACTTC.